Shown below are 30 T cell receptor beta chains from a single sample sequenced in a study of OX40 agonist ivuxolimab in advanced cancers. The data were produced by immunoSEQ multiplex PCR, yet TCRdb's version contains in-frame clones alone and is incomplete. The sample has approximately 20,000 clones; roughly 89% are singletons. Sequencing was performed on CD4+ or CD8+ T cells sorted from blood, taken in a trial of the OX40 agonist ivuxolimab. These receptors were obtained from an adult with an advanced solid tumor such as melanoma, head and neck, liver or kidney cancer.

J is TRBJ2-1 and V is TRBV6-4; possibly TRBD1 or TRBD2 for D (6 bases each). V lost 0 bases and J 13 bases, leaving 13 bases between the germline ends. In germline, CDR1 is MRHNA, CDR2 SNTAGT. The CDR3 length is 13 residues. The CDR3 region is CASSDSTGGPQFF. The DNA for the CDR3 is TGTGCCAGCAGTGACTCTACTGGGGGGCCCCAGTTCTTC.

The chain has TRBV18 and TRBJ1-1, with 7 bases aligning to TRBD1. Germline values: CDR1 KGHSH, CDR2 LQKENI. CDR3 length equals 17 residues. J lost 7 bases, V lost 3 bases, and 17 bases had no gene match. As DNA, the CDR3 is TGTGCCAGCTCACCCTCGAAGGGGGCGCTTCAGGCGGATGAAGCTTTCTTT. It specifies CASSPSKGALQADEAFF.

The CDR3: CASRDRGFDTQYF. CDR3 nucleotide sequence: TGTGCCAGCCGGGACAGGGGGTTTGATACGCAGTATTTT. The rearrangement uses TRBV6-1 and TRBJ2-3; TRBD1 agrees at 11 bases. Losses at the gene ends were 8 bases for V and 6 bases for J; bases not matched to a gene: 4. Germline V gene data show CDR1 as MNHNS and CDR2 as SASEGT. The CDR3 spans 13 residues.

The CDR3, as DNA: TGTGCCAGCAGCTTCACAGATACGCAGTATTTT. This translates into CASSFTDTQYF. This rearrangement joins TRBV7-9 to TRBJ2-3; no clear D gene. Trimming took 3 bases from V and 2 from J, leaving 0 bases between them. The CDR3 runs 11 residues. Germline V gives CDR1 SEHNR, CDR2 FQNEAQ (reference sequence). Supplemented by reference TRBV7-9 and TRBJ2-3, the full variable domain reads DTGVSQNPRHKITKRGQNVTFRCDPISEHNRLYWYRQTLGQGPEFLTYFQNEAQLEKSRLLSDRFSAERPKGSFSTLEIQRTEQGDSAMYLCASSFTDTQYFGPGTRLTVL.

V gene TRBV5-1 combines with J gene TRBJ1-1, with D possibly matching TRBD1 (5 bases). V was cut by 7 bases and J by 4 bases, with 20 bases left in between. This CDR3 has 15 residues. Germline V gives CDR1 SGHRS, CDR2 YFSETQ. CDR3 DNA: TGCGCCAGCGGGACCAATTACCAGGGTTCCACTGAAGCTTTCTTT. As protein: CASGTNYQGSTEAFF.

This chain uses TRBV4-3 with TRBJ2-7, with 13 positions matching TRBD2. The CDR3 is made up of 18 amino acids. Germline lookup yields CDR1 LGHNA and CDR2 YSLEER. The V gene end was trimmed by 0 bases and the J gene end by 1 base; junction bases not matched to a gene: 6. CDR3 coding DNA: TGCGCCAGCAGCCAAGATAGGACTAGCGGGGGACTATCCTACGAGCAGTACTTC. Translated: CASSQDRTSGGLSYEQYF.

This chain links TRBV9 with TRBJ2-7; 9 bases line up with TRBD1. Per the germline V gene, CDR1 is SGDLS and CDR2 is YYNGEE. The CDR3 contains 16 residues. V trimming: 0 bases; J trimming: 5 bases; junction bases outside the gene matches: 9. CDR3: CASSVAGDRVLNEQYF. The CDR3 DNA reads TGTGCCAGCAGCGTAGCAGGGGACAGGGTATTGAACGAGCAGTACTTC.

This clone was counted once. J is TRBJ2-3 and V is TRBV9; 10 bases map to TRBD1. V shed 8 bases, J shed 4 bases, and the junction held 10 bases outside the gene matches. The CDR3 is 15 residues long. The germline CDR1 and CDR2 sequences are SGDLS and YYNGEE. This chain's CDR3 is CASSDPGTGADTQYF. The CDR3 DNA follows: TGTGCCAGTTCAGACCCCGGGACAGGGGCAGATACGCAGTATTTT.

The genes are TRBV25-1 and TRBJ1-1; tentative D call: TRBD1 (5 bases). There are 16 residues in the CDR3. CDR1 MGHDK and CDR2 SYGVNS come from the germline V gene. Trimming cost V 2 bases and J 1 base, with 14 bases left between them. CDR3 sequence: CASSEGGGDENTEAFF. CDR3 nucleotides: TGTGCCAGCAGTGAAGGGGGAGGGGATGAGAACACTGAAGCTTTCTTT.

The table lists this clone with a count of one. The J gene is TRBJ2-5, the V gene TRBV27, with D unclear. The CDR3 spans 14 residues. Germline V CDR1 and CDR2: MNHEY, SMNVEV (reference sequence). Trimming left V 5 bases short and J 0 bases short, with 10 bases between. CDR3 residues: CASSANEYQETQYF. DNA for the CDR3: TGTGCCAGCAGTGCCAACGAGTACCAAGAGACCCAGTACTTC.

This clone was seen a single time. The chain recombines TRBV28 with TRBJ1-3; D remains ambiguous. The ends were cut back, 2 bases at V and 7 bases at J, with 9 bases in the middle. In germline, CDR1 is MDHEN, CDR2 SYDVKM. This CDR3 is built from 13 residues. CDR3 loop: CASSLLRSNTIYF. In DNA, the CDR3 is TGTGCCAGCAGTTTACTCCGGAGTAACACCATATATTTT.

This sequence joins TRBV5-4 and TRBJ2-5; 7 bases line up with TRBD1. J was trimmed by 4 bases and V by 2 bases; bases with no gene match: 5. Germline-derived CDR1 and CDR2 are SGHNT and YYREEE (reference sequence). The CDR3 consists of 14 residues. The CDR3, as DNA: TGTGCCAGCAGCTTAACAGGGGATGGAGAGACCCAGTACTTC. Protein: CASSLTGDGETQYF.

The chain recombines TRBV29-1 with TRBJ1-1; D perhaps matches TRBD1 (6 bases). CDR3 length: 14 amino acids. V was shortened by 7 bases and J by 3 bases, with 18 bases between the two germline ends. Germline CDR1 reads SQVTM; CDR2 reads ANQGSEA. CDR3 region: CSGTSQGSDTEAFF. The CDR3 DNA follows: TGCAGCGGCACATCTCAGGGGTCAGACACTGAAGCTTTCTTT.

V gene TRBV7-9 combines with J gene TRBJ2-7; TRBD1 matches at 7 bases. CDR1 is SEHNR, CDR2 FQNEAQ, per germline (reference sequence). Germline trimming cut 6 bases from V and 2 bases from J; bases unmatched to any gene: 13. CDR3 length: 16 residues. The CDR3, as DNA: TGTGCCAGCAGTTCGATTAAGGGGGCGTCCACCTACGAGCAGTACTTC. Its translation: CASSSIKGASTYEQYF.

This clone is medium-sized in the sample. The chain carries TRBV2 and TRBJ2-1; D gene ambiguous. The CDR3 is 10 residues long. Germline assignment: CDR1 SNHLY and CDR2 FYNNEI. V lost 5 bases and J 10 bases, leaving 6 bases between the germline ends. CDR3 residues: CASSLGEQFF. The CDR3 DNA reads TGTGCCAGCAGTTTAGGGGAGCAGTTCTTC.

The CDR3 region is CSDAGQTRYGYTF. DNA of the CDR3: TGCAGCGATGCTGGGCAGACCCGCTATGGCTACACCTTC. The V call is TRBV29-1, the J call TRBJ1-2, with D unclear. The CDR3 covers 13 residues. Germline V gives CDR1 SQVTM, CDR2 ANQGSEA. V shed 7 bases and J shed 4 bases, with 16 bases lying between them.

This chain links TRBV9 with TRBJ1-2; 12 nucleotides match TRBD1. The germline CDR1 and CDR2 sequences are SGDLS and YYNGEE. The V gene end was trimmed by 0 bases and the J gene end by 4 bases; junction bases not matched to a gene: 4. The CDR3 contains 16 residues. The CDR3 here is CASSVAGTGGLYGYTF. CDR3 coding DNA: TGTGCCAGCAGCGTAGCTGGGACAGGGGGCCTCTATGGCTACACCTTC.

The rearrangement joins TRBV19 to TRBJ1-3; D perhaps matches TRBD1 (5 bases). This CDR3 comprises 15 residues. V was clipped by 6 bases and J by 0 bases, with 12 bases between them. Germline assignment: CDR1 LNHDA and CDR2 SQIVND (reference sequence). CDR3 in DNA: TGTGCCAGTAGGTCGGCAGGGAGCTCTGGAAACACCATATATTTT. Protein: CASRSAGSSGNTIYF.

As DNA, the CDR3 is TGTGCCAGCAGTGCCGGGACAGGGAACTACGAGCAGTACTTC. This codes for CASSAGTGNYEQYF. The J gene is TRBJ2-5, the V gene TRBV7-3, with 9 bases identical to TRBD1. The DNA matches TRBJ2-7 better at its end, which makes the J call doubtful. Germline assignment: CDR1 SGHTA and CDR2 FQGTGA. The CDR3 length is 14 residues.

The rearrangement links TRBV6-1 to TRBJ2-7; D unresolved. Germline CDR1 is MNHNS and CDR2 is SASEGT. The CDR3 loop spans 13 amino acids. V dropped 3 bases and J dropped 4 bases, with 10 bases sitting between them. This CDR3 is CASSDFTEYEQYF. The CDR3, as DNA: TGTGCCAGCAGTGACTTCACGGAGTACGAGCAGTACTTC.

This clone has just a few counts. The chain is built from TRBV5-1 and TRBJ2-6; D is perhaps TRBD1 (5 bases). The CDR3 sequence is 16 residues long. The ends were cut back, 0 bases at V and 0 bases at J, with 7 bases in the middle. The V gene's germline CDR1 is SGHRS and CDR2 YFSETQ. This CDR3 is CASSLAGYSGANVLTF. CDR3 sequence (DNA): TGCGCCAGCAGCTTGGCAGGGTACTCTGGGGCCAACGTCCTGACTTTC.

As to this clone: One junction end does not reproduce the germline sequence, and a read error may be involved. The rearrangement links TRBV6-5 to TRBJ1-1, with D possibly matching TRBD1 (5 bases). This CDR3 has 11 amino acids. The V gene's germline CDR1 is MNHEY and CDR2 SVGAGI. In DNA, the CDR3 is TGTGCCAGTTTTGGGGGTTTGATGGGAATATTT. Residues: CASFGGLMGIF.

The V call is TRBV11-2, the J call TRBJ2-7, with TRBD2 matching over 7 bases. V lost 1 base to trimming and J lost 0 bases; unmatched junction nucleotides: 6. Germline V lookup: CDR1 SGHAT, CDR2 FQNNGV. The CDR3 is 16 residues long. The CDR3 DNA follows: TGTGCCAGCAGCTTAGCCGGGCGGGGGAACTCCTACGAGCAGTACTTC. Protein: CASSLAGRGNSYEQYF.

To note about this clone: Other DNA variants within this sample encode the same CDR3. The chain carries TRBV2 and TRBJ1-1; D not resolved. V lost 5 bases and J 7 bases, leaving 5 bases between the germline ends. CDR1 is SNHLY and CDR2 is FYNNEI in the germline V gene. This CDR3 has 10 amino acids. Written as DNA, the CDR3 is TGTGCCAGCAGTTTAGGTGAAGCTTTCTTT. Protein sequence: CASSLGEAFF. The complete variable domain, with remaining parts taken from reference TRBV2 and TRBJ1-1, reads EPEVTQTPSHQVTQMGQEVILRCVPISNHLYFYWYRQILGQKVEFLVSFYNNEISEKSEIFDDQFSVERPDGSNFTLKIRSTKLEDSAMYFCASSLGEAFFGQGTRLTVV.

This clone has just one count. The chain combines TRBV7-6 with TRBJ2-5; D may be TRBD2 (7 bases). This CDR3 is built from 17 residues. The germline gives CDR1 SGHVS, CDR2 FNYEAQ. The germline V and J ends were trimmed by 5 bases and 2 bases, with 21 bases remaining between them. The CDR3 sequence is CASSPREGGVLQETQYF. In DNA form, the CDR3 reads TGTGCCAGCAGCCCGAGGGAAGGGGGGGTTCTTCAAGAGACCCAGTACTTC.

The rearrangement links TRBV12-5 to TRBJ2-7; 8 positions agree with TRBD1. This CDR3 has 13 residues. V dropped 2 bases and J dropped 13; count of bases not matched to a gene: 10. The germline V gene encodes CDR1 LGHNT and CDR2 FRNRAP. The CDR3 region has the DNA TGTGCTAGTGGTTTGATCGGACAGGGCCCTCTTTACTTC. Its protein product is CASGLIGQGPLYF.

This chain links TRBV19 with TRBJ2-7; 10 positions agree with TRBD1. V dropped 5 bases and J dropped 2; count of bases not matched to a gene: 12. The germline gives CDR1 LNHDA, CDR2 SQIVND (reference sequence). The CDR3 runs 17 residues. The chain's CDR3 is CASSFGTGVLSTYEQYF. The CDR3, as DNA: TGTGCCAGTAGTTTTGGGACAGGGGTTCTTTCCACCTACGAGCAGTACTTC.

This clone has just one count. The chain uses TRBV29-1 and TRBJ1-1, with D possibly being TRBD1 (5 bases). There are 12 residues in the CDR3. Germline values: CDR1 SQVTM, CDR2 ANQGSEA. V was shortened by 7 bases and J by 4 bases, with 13 bases between the two germline ends. The CDR3 nucleotides read TGCAGCGCCCGGTGGGGGGGCACTGAAGCTTTCTTT. Residues: CSARWGGTEAFF.

The chain employs TRBV7-8 and TRBJ2-7; D could derive from TRBD1 or TRBD2 (7 bases each). Germline V gene lookup returns CDR1 SGHVS and CDR2 FQNEAQ. The ends were cut back, 2 bases at V and 6 bases at J, with 23 bases in the middle. CDR3 length: 17 residues. The CDR3, as DNA: TGTGCCAGCAGCTTATATATGGGGGGGACAGAGCTCACCGAGCAGTACTTC. Translated: CASSLYMGGTELTEQYF.

V usage is TRBV6-5 and J usage is TRBJ1-3; D perhaps matches TRBD1 (5 bases). V was cut by 2 bases and J by 9 bases, with 5 bases left in between. This CDR3 region has 11 residues. From germline, CDR1 is MNHEY and CDR2 SVGAGI. The CDR3 sequence: CASSYQGTIYF. The CDR3 nucleotides are TGTGCCAGCAGTTACCAGGGCACCATATATTTT.